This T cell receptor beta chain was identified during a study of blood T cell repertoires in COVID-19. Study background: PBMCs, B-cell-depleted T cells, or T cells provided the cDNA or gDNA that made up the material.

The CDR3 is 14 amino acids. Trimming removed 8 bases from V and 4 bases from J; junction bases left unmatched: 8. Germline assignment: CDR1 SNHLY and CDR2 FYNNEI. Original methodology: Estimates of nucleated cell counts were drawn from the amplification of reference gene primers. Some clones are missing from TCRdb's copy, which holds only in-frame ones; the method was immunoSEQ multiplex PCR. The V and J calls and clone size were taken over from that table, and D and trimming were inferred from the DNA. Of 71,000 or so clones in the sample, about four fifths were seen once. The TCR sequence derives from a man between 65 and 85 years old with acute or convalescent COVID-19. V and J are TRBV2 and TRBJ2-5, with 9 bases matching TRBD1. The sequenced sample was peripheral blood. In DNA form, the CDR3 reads TGTGCCAGCGTAAGGGACAGGGCTGGAGAGACCCAGTACTTC. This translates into CASVRDRAGETQYF.